A single sample gave rise to the 31 T cell receptor beta chains below, sequenced in a study of cytotoxic CD8 clonotypes in ibrutinib-treated CLL. Sequencing used immunoSEQ multiplex PCR; TCRdb keeps in-frame clones, though not all of them. The data show 200,000 to 250,000 clones, about three quarters seen once. The sample in question was PBMCs, obtained after 24 months of ibrutinib treatment. These receptors were collected from a human donor with chronic lymphocytic leukemia.

The chain links TRBV7-6 to TRBJ2-7, with TRBD1 as a possible D gene (7 bases). This CDR3 has 15 amino acids. Germline V gene sequence: CDR1 SGHVS, CDR2 FNYEAQ. Trimming left V 1 base short and J 0 bases short, with 10 bases between. The CDR3, as DNA: TGTGCCAGCAGCTTAGTGCAGGGGGGCTCCTACGAGCAGTACTTC. Amino acids: CASSLVQGGSYEQYF.

V and J are TRBV9 and TRBJ1-5, with D perhaps matching TRBD1 (5 bases). The germline CDR1 and CDR2 sequences are SGDLS and YYNGEE. V was trimmed by 4 bases and J by 2 bases, leaving 13 bases between them. The CDR3 runs 15 residues. The CDR3 loop reads CASSLGRGGNQPQHF. The CDR3 DNA follows: TGTGCCAGCAGCCTCGGTAGGGGTGGCAATCAGCCCCAGCATTTT.

The rearrangement links TRBV5-1 to TRBJ1-2; D may be TRBD1 (6 bases). Germline V lookup: CDR1 SGHRS, CDR2 YFSETQ. The CDR3 runs to 14 residues. Trimming removed 4 bases from V and 2 bases from J, with 12 bases in between. CDR3 protein: CASSESTGNYGYTF. CDR3 bases: TGCGCCAGCAGCGAATCTACAGGGAACTATGGCTACACCTTC. Full variable domain (missing parts from reference TRBV5-1 and TRBJ1-2): KAGVTQTPRYLIKTRGQQVTLSCSPISGHRSVSWYQQTPGQGLQFLFEYFSETQRNKGNFPGRFSGRQFSNSRSEMNVSTLELGDSALYLCASSESTGNYGYTFGSGTRLTVV.

The chain carries TRBV9 and TRBJ2-1, with 10 bases identical to TRBD2. With V trimmed by 4 bases and J by 6 bases, 19 bases remained unmatched. This CDR3 is built from 19 residues. Germline loops: CDR1 SGDLS, CDR2 YYNGEE. The CDR3 protein is CASSLRGGAGGPRVNEQFF. In DNA, the CDR3 is TGTGCCAGCAGCCTCCGAGGTGGAGCGGGAGGGCCTAGGGTCAATGAGCAGTTCTTC.

This clone has a handful of counts. This chain uses TRBV27 with TRBJ2-7; D is ambiguous. Trimming left V 6 bases short and J 2 bases short, with 14 bases between. Germline V gene sequence: CDR1 MNHEY, CDR2 SMNVEV (reference sequence). CDR3 length equals 14 residues. The CDR3: CASRELPRTYEQYF. CDR3 DNA sequence: TGTGCCAGCAGGGAACTACCGCGGACCTACGAGCAGTACTTC.

The V call is TRBV9, the J call TRBJ2-5; maybe TRBD2 (6 bases). CDR3 length: 14 amino acids. V dropped 4 bases and J dropped 5 bases, with 15 bases sitting between them. Germline V gene data show CDR1 as SGDLS and CDR2 as YYNGEE. The CDR3 is CASSPRGSWETQYF. Here the CDR3 DNA reads TGTGCCAGCAGCCCCCGGGGGAGCTGGGAGACCCAGTACTTC.

The chain employs TRBV18 and TRBJ2-7; no clear D gene. Trimming left V 2 bases short and J 4 bases short, with 15 bases between. The CDR3 runs to 15 residues. Per the germline V gene, CDR1 is KGHSH and CDR2 is LQKENI. CDR3 residues: CASSPGDAGTYEQYF. The DNA for the CDR3 is TGTGCCAGCTCACCAGGGGATGCAGGAACGTACGAGCAGTACTTC.

This clone was recorded a few times. The chain carries TRBV28 and TRBJ2-1, with 13 bases that match TRBD2. Trimming took 6 bases from V and 0 from J; bases not matched to a gene: 8. From germline, CDR1 is MDHEN and CDR2 SYDVKM. CDR3 length equals 18 residues. CDR3 in DNA: TGTGCCAGCAGGGGACTAGCGGGGACGCCGAGCTCCTACAATGAGCAGTTCTTC. This translates into CASRGLAGTPSSYNEQFF. The full variable domain, in which reference TRBV28 and TRBJ2-1 provide the parts outside the CDR3, is DVKVTQSSRYLVKRTGEKVFLECVQDMDHENMFWYRQDPGLGLRLIYFSYDVKMKEKGDIPEGYSVSREKKERFSLILESASTNQTSMYLCASRGLAGTPSSYNEQFFGPGTRLTVL.

The chain carries TRBV4-1 and TRBJ1-4; no firm D call. The CDR3 covers 16 residues. V lost 0 bases and J lost 0, with 8 bases in between. Germline CDR1 and CDR2: MGHRA and YSYEKL. The CDR3 region has the DNA TGCGCCAGCAGCCAAGATTCTCTTGCAACTAATGAAAAACTGTTTTTT. Its protein product is CASSQDSLATNEKLFF.

The gene calls are TRBV4-3 and TRBJ2-3, with TRBD1 as a possible D gene (6 bases). Germline-derived CDR1 and CDR2 are LGHNA and YSLEER. The CDR3 runs to 15 residues. Trimming removed 2 bases from V and 4 bases from J, with 13 bases in between. The CDR3 nucleotides are TGCGCCAGCAGCCAATCTTACAGGGTGTCAGATACGCAGTATTTT. Its translation is CASSQSYRVSDTQYF.

This chain connects TRBV9 to TRBJ2-6; no definite D call. The V end lost 3 bases, the J end lost 0 bases, and 19 bases lay between the germline ends. The CDR3 runs 19 residues. From germline, CDR1 is SGDLS and CDR2 YYNGEE. The CDR3 region has the DNA TGTGCCAGCAGCGCCACCATATACGGGCCGGACTCTGGGGCCAACGTCCTGACTTTC. It codes for CASSATIYGPDSGANVLTF.

This clone came up once. J is TRBJ1-4 and V is TRBV29-1, with unresolved D. CDR1 and CDR2 (germline): SQVTM, ANQGSEA. The V end was cut by 4 bases, the J end by 7 bases, with 13 bases between. The CDR3 contains 13 residues. The CDR3 DNA is TGCAGCGTTGTGCCAGCGGACGTTGAAAAACTGTTTTTT. Translation gives CSVVPADVEKLFF.

This chain links TRBV10-3 with TRBJ2-7; D is undetermined. V lost 8 bases and J lost 4, with 9 bases in between. Germline CDR1 is ENHRY and CDR2 is SYGVKD. The CDR3 sequence is 11 residues long. This CDR3 is CAIATEYEQYF. The CDR3 DNA is TGTGCCATCGCCACAGAGTACGAGCAGTACTTC.

This chain joins TRBV23-1 and TRBJ1-1, with 7 bases aligning to TRBD1. TRBV23-1 is sorted into the ORF group, with uncertain function. There are 13 residues in the CDR3. J gave up 2 bases and V 4 bases, and 1 base lay outside the gene matches. The CDR3 sequence is CASSPGGNTEAFF. The CDR3 nucleotides are TGCGCCAGCAGTCCAGGGGGTAACACTGAAGCTTTCTTT.

This chain's CDR3 is CASSFLFIPGQVTDTQYF. The CDR3 DNA follows: TGTGCCAGCAGCTTCCTTTTTATTCCAGGGCAGGTAACGGATACGCAGTATTTT. The chain combines TRBV11-2 with TRBJ2-3; D possibly corresponds to TRBD1 (5 bases). Germline V gives CDR1 SGHAT, CDR2 FQNNGV. V lost 3 bases and J 6 bases, leaving 25 bases between the germline ends. The CDR3 spans 18 residues.

This clone has a handful of counts. Distinct nucleotide sequences in the sample also encode this CDR3. V is TRBV28 and J is TRBJ1-5; D is uncertain. The V gene's germline CDR1 is MDHEN and CDR2 SYDVKM. The CDR3 runs to 12 residues. The V gene lost 7 bases and the J gene lost 2 bases, with 6 bases spanning the gap. This CDR3 reads CASIGGNQPQHF. In DNA, the CDR3 is TGTGCCAGCATTGGGGGCAATCAGCCCCAGCATTTT. Drawing the rest from reference TRBV28 and TRBJ1-5, the complete variable domain is DVKVTQSSRYLVKRTGEKVFLECVQDMDHENMFWYRQDPGLGLRLIYFSYDVKMKEKGDIPEGYSVSREKKERFSLILESASTNQTSMYLCASIGGNQPQHFGDGTRLSIL.

The table lists this clone with a count of one. Other nucleotide sequences in the sample specify the same CDR3. CDR3 coding DNA: TGTGCCAGCTCACCAACTAGCGGTTCCTACAATGAGCAGTTCTTC. This sequence encodes CASSPTSGSYNEQFF. This chain links TRBV18 with TRBJ2-1; 8 bases line up with TRBD2. The CDR3 has 15 residues. Per germline, CDR1 KGHSH and CDR2 LQKENI. Trimming took 2 bases from V and 1 from J; bases not matched to a gene: 1. The variable domain in full, completed from reference TRBV18 and TRBJ2-1, reads NAGVMQNPRHLVRRRGQEARLRCSPMKGHSHVYWYRQLPEEGLKFMVYLQKENIIDESGMPKERFSAEFPKEGPSILRIQQVVRGDSAAYFCASSPTSGSYNEQFFGPGTRLTVL.

This clone showed up just once. The CDR3 DNA follows: TGTGCCAGCAGCCGAGGATCGCGGACTAGCGGGAGTTACGAGCAGTACTTC. It is translated as CASSRGSRTSGSYEQYF. The chain carries TRBV4-2 and TRBJ2-7; 13 bases agree with TRBD2. CDR1 LGHNA and CDR2 YNFKEQ come from the germline V gene. J was trimmed by 4 bases and V by 4 bases; bases with no gene match: 10. The CDR3 runs 17 residues.

The genes are TRBV30 and TRBJ1-1; 9 nucleotides agree with TRBD1. After removal of 2 bases from V and 3 bases from J, the junction contained 4 bases not matched to a gene. Per the germline V gene, CDR1 is GTSNPN and CDR2 is SVGIG (reference sequence). The CDR3 runs to 14 residues. The CDR3 region has the DNA TGTGCCTGGAGTAGGGACAGGGTTGACACTGAAGCTTTCTTT. Translation gives CAWSRDRVDTEAFF.

V gene TRBV7-9 combines with J gene TRBJ1-2; tentatively, D is TRBD1 (5 bases). Germline loops: CDR1 SEHNR, CDR2 FQNEAQ (reference sequence). V lost 2 bases to trimming and J lost 2 bases, with 9 bases between them. The CDR3 spans 14 residues. Here the CDR3 reads CASSLRGPNYGYTF. In DNA, the CDR3 is TGTGCCAGCAGCTTAAGGGGTCCCAACTATGGCTACACCTTC.

The chain is built from TRBV19 and TRBJ2-7; D tentatively reads TRBD1 or TRBD2 (5 bases each). The length of the CDR3 is 14 residues. Germline V gene sequence: CDR1 LNHDA, CDR2 SQIVND (reference sequence). The V and J ends lost 1 base and 5 bases respectively, with 12 bases between them. The chain's CDR3 is CASSIAPGDHEQYF. CDR3 DNA sequence: TGTGCCAGTAGTATAGCGCCCGGGGACCACGAGCAGTACTTC.

The gene calls are TRBV6-1 and TRBJ2-7; 10 nucleotides agree with TRBD2. The ends lost 5 bases at V and 4 bases at J; junction bases unmatched: 5. The CDR3 is made up of 14 amino acids. Germline V lookup: CDR1 MNHNS, CDR2 SASEGT. CDR3 bases: TGTGCCAGCAGTTCTGGACTAGCGGTTTACGAGCAGTACTTC. Encoded protein: CASSSGLAVYEQYF.

A word on this clone: This same CDR3 is encoded by further DNA sequences in the sample. The chain carries TRBV7-3 and TRBJ2-2; D ambiguous. V was clipped by 2 bases and J by 4 bases, with 5 bases between them. The CDR3 totals 13 residues. Germline assignment: CDR1 SGHTA and CDR2 FQGTGA. The CDR3, as DNA: TGTGCCAGCAGCTTAGAATCCACCGGGGAGCTGTTTTTT. Protein product: CASSLESTGELFF. Variable domain in full (rest from reference TRBV7-3 and TRBJ2-2): GAGVSQTPSNKVTEKGKYVELRCDPISGHTALYWYRQSLGQGPEFLIYFQGTGAADDSGLPNDRFFAVRPEGSVSTLKIQRTERGDSAVYLCASSLESTGELFFGEGSRLTVL.

The sample holds one count of this clone. The CDR3 region is CASSTQAQRTGGADTQYF. CDR3 DNA: TGTGCCAGCAGCACCCAAGCACAGAGGACAGGGGGCGCAGATACGCAGTATTTT. This rearrangement joins TRBV9 to TRBJ2-3; 11 bases fit TRBD1. Germline-derived CDR1 and CDR2 are SGDLS and YYNGEE. This CDR3 is 18 amino acids long. The trim removed 4 bases at V and 4 bases at J, leaving 14 bases unmatched.

The V and J genes are TRBV27 and TRBJ2-5; 7 bases map to TRBD1. This CDR3 comprises 13 residues. CDR1 and CDR2 (germline): MNHEY, SMNVEV (reference sequence). J was trimmed by 0 bases and V by 5 bases; bases with no gene match: 0. The CDR3 DNA is TGTGCCAGCAGTGGACAGGACCAAGAGACCCAGTACTTC. It is translated as CASSGQDQETQYF.

The chain joins TRBV4-1 to TRBJ1-4; TRBD1 matches at 10 bases. Unmatched junction bases numbered 13, after V lost 8 bases and J lost 4 bases. The CDR3 contains 17 residues. Germline assignment: CDR1 MGHRA and CDR2 YSYEKL. In DNA, the CDR3 is TGCGCCAGCGATCCCTCGACAGGGGGCAAGAGTAATGAAAAACTGTTTTTT. This encodes CASDPSTGGKSNEKLFF.

This chain uses TRBV27 with TRBJ2-2; no clear D gene. Germline CDR1 is MNHEY and CDR2 is SMNVEV (reference sequence). V was trimmed by 6 bases and J by 11 bases, leaving 10 bases between them. The CDR3 runs 11 residues. The CDR3 coding sequence is TGTGCCAGCAGCTGGGGTAGTGAGCTGTTTTTT. Its translation: CASSWGSELFF.

J is TRBJ2-1 and V is TRBV19; tentatively, D is TRBD2 (6 bases). V was clipped by 3 bases and J by 8 bases, with 17 bases between them. The CDR3 totals 15 residues. Per the germline V gene, CDR1 is LNHDA and CDR2 is SQIVND (reference sequence). CDR3 DNA sequence: TGTGCCAGTAGTATCCCCCCCGGGAGCGCTGATGAGCAGTTCTTC. It encodes CASSIPPGSADEQFF.

This clone was seen just once. The chain has TRBV11-2 and TRBJ1-4; 8 nucleotides align to TRBD1. This CDR3 comprises 15 residues. After removal of 5 bases from V and 8 bases from J, the junction contained 10 bases not matched to a gene. CDR1 is SGHAT, CDR2 FQNNGV, per germline. CDR3 loop: CASSRGQGGGEKLFF. CDR3 nucleotide sequence: TGTGCCAGCAGCCGAGGACAGGGCGGCGGAGAAAAACTGTTTTTT.

In its sample, this clone was seen once. The V call is TRBV9, the J call TRBJ2-5; perhaps TRBD1 as D (6 bases). The germline V gene encodes CDR1 SGDLS and CDR2 YYNGEE. Trimming stripped 3 bases from V and 1 base from J, with 13 bases between. CDR3 size: 15 residues. The chain's CDR3 is CASSGGHRSQETQYF. For the CDR3, the DNA is TGTGCCAGCAGCGGGGGACATAGGTCCCAAGAGACCCAGTACTTC.

The chain employs TRBV30 and TRBJ1-3; no reliable D call. V shed 5 bases and J shed 1 base, with 3 bases lying between them. This CDR3 spans 11 amino acids. Germline V CDR1 and CDR2: GTSNPN, SVGIG (reference sequence). CDR3 amino acids: CAWGSGNTIYF. The CDR3 coding sequence is TGTGCCTGGGGGTCTGGAAACACCATATATTTT.